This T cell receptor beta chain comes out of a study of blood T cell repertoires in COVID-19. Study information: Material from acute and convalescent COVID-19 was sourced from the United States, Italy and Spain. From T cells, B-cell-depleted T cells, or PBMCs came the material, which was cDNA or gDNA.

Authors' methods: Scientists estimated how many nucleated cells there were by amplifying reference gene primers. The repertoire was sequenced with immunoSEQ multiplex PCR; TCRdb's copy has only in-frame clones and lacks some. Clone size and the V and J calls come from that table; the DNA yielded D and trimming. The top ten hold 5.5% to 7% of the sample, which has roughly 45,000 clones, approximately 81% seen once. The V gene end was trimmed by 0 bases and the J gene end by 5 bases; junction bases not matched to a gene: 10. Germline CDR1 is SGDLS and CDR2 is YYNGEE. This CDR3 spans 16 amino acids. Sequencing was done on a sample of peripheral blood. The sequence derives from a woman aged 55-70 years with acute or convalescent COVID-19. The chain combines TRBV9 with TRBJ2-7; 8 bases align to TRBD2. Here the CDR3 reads CASSVDPAGVRNEQYF. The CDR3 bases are TGTGCCAGCAGCGTAGACCCAGCGGGAGTTAGAAACGAGCAGTACTTC.